This T cell receptor beta chain appears in the sequencing data of a study of T cell repertoires in cytomegalovirus infection. Turning to the study itself: Shared public TCR beta signatures pointed to both CMV infection and a matching HLA type.

V lost 5 bases, J lost 1 base, and 9 bases lay in between. The CDR3 runs 14 residues. TCRdb called the reads again in MiXCR, with one record for every CDR3 protein. The profile covers roughly 180,000 distinct CDR3 sequences, with about 20% appearing a single time and roughly 25% taken by the ten largest. With regard to this clonotype: Antigen unknown.

Sequencing used CD8+ T cells from cultured PBMCs, obtained from culture after CMV antigen stimulation. The chain joins TRBV12-3 or TRBV12-4 to TRBJ1-5; D gene unclear. This TCR came from a human donor in good health (CMV status not recorded). Some clones in this sample may be carry-over from other donors' samples. CDR3 in DNA: TGTGCCAGCAGTACAGCTGGGAGCAATCAGCCCCAGCATTTT. This sequence encodes CASSTAGSNQPQHF.